This T cell receptor beta chain was sequenced during a study of cytomegalovirus exposure and HLA in healthy donors. The overall study: Assignment to the Caucasian-associated ancestry cluster applied to more than 75% of the approximately 420 genotyped donors.

Use of 60 Vbeta and 13 Jbeta primers characterized the PCR. The table came from immunoSEQ multiplex PCR; TCRdb's copy has only in-frame clones and leaves some out. The data show 55,000 to 80,000 clones, with more than 60% seen just once and approximately 24% held by the top ten. Per the germline V gene, CDR1 is SEHNR and CDR2 is FQNEAQ (reference sequence). V lost 2 bases and J 6 bases, leaving 10 bases between the germline ends. CDR3 length equals 13 residues. The chain couples TRBV7-9 to TRBJ1-1, with D perhaps TRBD1 (5 bases). The clonotype originates from a woman aged 40 to 55 in good health and CMV-seropositive. The sequencing sample was made of PBMCs. CDR3 nucleotides: TGTGCCAGCAGCTTACGGGGGATCGCTGAAGCTTTCTTT. Amino acids: CASSLRGIAEAFF.